The 8 T cell receptor beta chains reported below all come from one sample, sequenced in a study of somatic mutations in cytotoxic T cells in rheumatoid arthritis. The data were produced by immunoSEQ multiplex PCR, yet TCRdb's version contains in-frame clones alone and is incomplete. Here the sample spans about 7,100 clones, around 80% being singletons. Material: CD8+ T cells sorted from blood. Every receptor here comes from an adult with rheumatoid arthritis.

This clone was detected only a few times. The J gene is TRBJ1-1, the V gene TRBV10-3; tentative D call: TRBD1 (6 bases). This CDR3 spans 12 amino acids. CDR1 ENHRY and CDR2 SYGVKD come from the germline V gene. Between the trimmed V and J ends, which lost 6 bases and 4 bases, there was a span of 9 bases. CDR3 in amino acids: CAIRAGATEAFF. The CDR3 region has the DNA TGTGCCATCAGGGCGGGGGCCACTGAAGCTTTCTTT.

The chain uses TRBV5-1 and TRBJ1-6, with 7 positions matching TRBD1. The CDR3 loop spans 14 amino acids. With 4 bases clipped from V and 10 bases from J, the junction kept 8 bases outside the gene matches. Looked up from germline, CDR1 is SGHRS and CDR2 is YFSETQ. CDR3 sequence reads: CASSQQTGQSPLHF. As DNA, the CDR3 is TGCGCCAGCAGCCAGCAGACAGGGCAATCACCCCTCCACTTT.

The rearrangement links TRBV6-6 to TRBJ2-7; D gene ambiguous. The CDR3 is 14 amino acids. Germline values: CDR1 MNHNY, CDR2 SVGAGI (reference sequence). V gave up 6 bases and J gave up 4 bases, with 16 bases separating them. The CDR3 DNA reads as TGTGCCAGCAGACTACTGGCCGGATTATACGAGCAGTACTTC. This gives the protein CASRLLAGLYEQYF.

The rearrangement links TRBV7-6 to TRBJ1-5; D is undetermined. From germline, CDR1 is SGHVS and CDR2 FNYEAQ. The CDR3 has 15 residues. The V end was cut by 1 base, the J end by 2 bases, with 9 bases between. The DNA for the CDR3 is TGTGCCAGCAGCTTAGAAGGTACGGGCAATCAGCCCCAGCATTTT. It yields the protein CASSLEGTGNQPQHF.

This clone showed up just once. This CDR3 reads CAGTGSATGELFF. Written as DNA, the CDR3 is TGTGCCGGGACAGGGTCGGCCACCGGGGAGCTGTTTTTT. The chain employs TRBV6-1 and TRBJ2-2, with TRBD1 identical over 9 bases. CDR3 length: 13 residues. V was clipped by 11 bases and J by 4 bases; unmatched bases: 5. The germline V gene encodes CDR1 MNHNS and CDR2 SASEGT.

The chain combines TRBV29-1 with TRBJ2-2; possibly TRBD1 for D (5 bases). This CDR3 is 13 amino acids long. Germline CDR1 is SQVTM and CDR2 is ANQGSEA. The V end was cut by 3 bases, the J end by 3 bases, with 8 bases between. The chain's CDR3 is CSVDAGYTGELFF. DNA for the CDR3: TGCAGCGTTGATGCAGGGTACACCGGGGAGCTGTTTTTT.

The chain uses TRBV28 and TRBJ1-6; D remains ambiguous. This CDR3 is 16 amino acids long. Trimming cost V 2 bases and J 0 bases, with 8 bases left between them. Germline CDR1 and CDR2: MDHEN and SYDVKM. The CDR3 DNA reads TGTGCCAGCAGTTTAAGCTCGGGCTCCTATAATTCACCCCTCCACTTT. Its protein product is CASSLSSGSYNSPLHF. Combining the CDR3 with reference TRBV28 and TRBJ1-6 gives the whole variable domain DVKVTQSSRYLVKRTGEKVFLECVQDMDHENMFWYRQDPGLGLRLIYFSYDVKMKEKGDIPEGYSVSREKKERFSLILESASTNQTSMYLCASSLSSGSYNSPLHFGNGTRLTVT.

The chain joins TRBV5-1 to TRBJ1-4, with TRBD1 matching 9 bases. This CDR3 contains 16 residues. Germline V lookup: CDR1 SGHRS, CDR2 YFSETQ. V lost 4 bases and J lost 8; bases outside the gene matches: 12. This CDR3 reads CASSLEPGQGKEKLFF. DNA for the CDR3: TGCGCCAGCAGCCTAGAACCGGGACAGGGAAAAGAAAAACTGTTTTTT.